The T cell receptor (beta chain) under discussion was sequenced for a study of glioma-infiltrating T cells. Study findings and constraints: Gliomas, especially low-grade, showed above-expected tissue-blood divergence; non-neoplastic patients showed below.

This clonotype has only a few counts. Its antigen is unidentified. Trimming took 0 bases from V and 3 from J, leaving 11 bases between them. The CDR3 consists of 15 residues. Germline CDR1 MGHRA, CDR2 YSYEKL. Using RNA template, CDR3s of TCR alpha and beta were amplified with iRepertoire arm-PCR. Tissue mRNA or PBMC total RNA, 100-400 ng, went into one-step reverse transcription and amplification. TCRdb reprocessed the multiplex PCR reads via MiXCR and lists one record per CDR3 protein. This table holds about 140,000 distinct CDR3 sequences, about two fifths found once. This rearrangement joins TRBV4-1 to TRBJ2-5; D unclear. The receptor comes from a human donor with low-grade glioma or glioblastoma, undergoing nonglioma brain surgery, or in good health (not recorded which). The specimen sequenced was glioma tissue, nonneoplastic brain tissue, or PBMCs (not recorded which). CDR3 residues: CASSQDLDGKETQYF. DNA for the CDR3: TGCGCCAGCAGCCAAGACTTGGACGGAAAAGAGACCCAGTACTTC.